The rows below give T cell receptor beta chains drawn from one sample of a study of quantifying T cell responses using KT2 cells. Via MiXCR, TCRdb re-called the UMI-ligation and nested PCR reads, giving one row per CDR3 protein. This table holds 40,000 to 50,000 distinct CDR3 sequences, about 15% found once. Input material: PBMCs spiked with cells of the T cell clone KT2. These receptors were collected from a human donor. Both conserved end residues are part of each CDR3. The D gene is left open where the match is weak. The listing skips clone size in some rows; elsewhere it reads once, few, many or a size class.

clone_size	v_call	d_call	j_call	cdr3_nt	cdr3_aa
.	TRBV7-8	.	TRBJ2-5	TGTGCCAGCAGCTATCGTAGGTGTGCGGAGCGAGAGACCCAGTACTTC	CASSYRRCAERETQYF
few	TRBV6-5	.	TRBJ2-6	TGTGCCAGCAGTTACGGGGGGAGCTCTGGGGCCAACGTCCTGACTTTC	CASSYGGSSGANVLTF
few	TRBV5-4	.	TRBJ2-1	TGTGCCAGCAGCTTAGGCAAACACCTCGACTACAATGAGCAGTTCTTC	CASSLGKHLDYNEQFF
few	TRBV20-1	.	TRBJ1-1	TGCAGTGCTAGAGCAGGGTTTCTTTCCACTGAAGCTTTCTTT	CSARAGFLSTEAFF
.	TRBV7-8	TRBD1	TRBJ1-6	TGTGCCAGCAGTCCTTCGAGGGGGCTTTTCTCCTATAATTCACCCCTCAACTTT	CASSPSRGLFSYNSPLNF
once	TRBV6-1	.	TRBJ1-6	TGTGCCAGCAGCGGACGCGCTACACCTACGGGTTCACCCCTCCACTTT	CASSGRATPTGSPLHF
.	TRBV19	TRBD2	TRBJ2-1	TGTGCCAGTAGCCTGCAGGCGGGGGGATACAATGAGCAGTTCTTC	CASSLQAGGYNEQFF
.	TRBV13	.	TRBJ2-3	TGTGCCAGCAGCTTGGAATACACAGATACGCAGTATTTT	CASSLEYTDTQYF
.	TRBV7-8	.	TRBJ1-2	TGTGCCAGCAGCCCAGAGGGGAACGGCTACACCTTC	CASSPEGNGYTF
.	TRBV18	.	TRBJ2-5	TGTGCCAGCTCACCCCTGGGGGAAGAGACCCAGTACTTC	CASSPLGEETQYF
few	TRBV7-8	TRBD1	TRBJ2-1	TGTGCCAGCAGCGATCCGGGACAGGGGGCGCATAATGAGCAGTTCTTC	CASSDPGQGAHNEQFF
many	TRBV6-5	.	TRBJ1-1	TGTGCCAGCAGTTACACCTGGACAGTCGGGAACACTGAAGCTTTCTTT	CASSYTWTVGNTEAFF
.	TRBV7-8	TRBD2	TRBJ2-2	TGTGCCAGCAGCTTCCGCGGGGGGGTCGGGGAGCTGTTTTTT	CASSFRGGVGELFF
.	TRBV6-1	TRBD1	TRBJ1-4	TGTGCCAGCCGTTCAGGGGGCCGAAATGAAAAACTGTTTTTT	CASRSGGRNEKLFF
.	TRBV6-5	.	TRBJ2-1	TGTGCCAGCAGTTATCGGACGGTGGCTGTATCGAACCCGGACAATGAGCAGTTCTTC	CASSYRTVAVSNPDNEQFF
.	TRBV9	.	TRBJ1-2	TGTGCCAGCAGCCCTCCCGGGACTAACTATGGCTACACCTTC	CASSPPGTNYGYTF
.	TRBV25-1	.	TRBJ1-1	TGTGCCAGCAGTGAATATAGGTCTAACACTGAAGCTTTCTTT	CASSEYRSNTEAFF
few	TRBV20-1	.	TRBJ1-5	TGCAGTGCTAGGGGCCCTGGGGGCAATCAGCCCCAGCATTTT	CSARGPGGNQPQHF
.	TRBV4-3	TRBD2	TRBJ2-1	TGCGCCAGCAGCCAAGATCCTAGCGGGGCCCCGAGGAATGAGCAGTTCTTC	CASSQDPSGAPRNEQFF
few	TRBV15	.	TRBJ2-7	TGTGCCACCAGCAGAGGCACAGGGTTCTACGAGCAGTACTTC	CATSRGTGFYEQYF
few	TRBV7-6	TRBD2	TRBJ2-2	TGTGCCAGCAGCGCCACTAGCGGGGGAGCCGGGGAGCTGTTTTTT	CASSATSGGAGELFF
.	TRBV7-3	.	TRBJ2-1	TGTGCCAGCAGCTCTAACGGGTTCGCAGAGCAGTTCTTC	CASSSNGFAEQFF
few	TRBV11-3	TRBD1	TRBJ2-5	TGTGCCAGCAGCCAACCAGGGGGTATAGAGACCCAGTACTTC	CASSQPGGIETQYF
few	TRBV5-6	.	TRBJ1-1	TGTGCCAGCAGCTCCGGACAGAGCACTGAAGCTTTCTTT	CASSSGQSTEAFF
.	TRBV6-5	.	TRBJ2-2	TGTGCCAGCAGTCCCTGGGACGCGGCGAACACCGGGGAGCTGTTTTTT	CASSPWDAANTGELFF
few	TRBV7-9	.	TRBJ2-2	TGTGCCAGCAGCTACCCGGGCCCTAGGGAGCTGTTTTTT	CASSYPGPRELFF
few	TRBV2	.	TRBJ2-3	TGTGCCAGCAGTACCCTTTGGGATACGCAGTATTTT	CASSTLWDTQYF
.	TRBV9	.	TRBJ2-6	TGTGCCAGCAGCCCCGGGGGGCGCGGGGCCAACGTCCTGACTTTC	CASSPGGRGANVLTF
many	TRBV3-1	TRBD2	TRBJ2-1	TGTGCCAGCAGCCAAACCCGCCCCCAGGGCGGGAGGACTCCGAACCCGTCCTACAATGAGCAGTTCTTC	CASSQTRPQGGRTPNPSYNEQFF
many	TRBV24-1	.	TRBJ2-1	TGTGCCACCGCGGCGCAGGGCACAGGTGAGCAGTTCTTC	CATAAQGTGEQFF
few	TRBV24-1	.	TRBJ2-6	TGTGCCACCAGTGATTTGCGGTCCGGAATATACTCTGGGGCCAACGTCCTGACTTTC	CATSDLRSGIYSGANVLTF
few	TRBV4-1	TRBD1	TRBJ1-2	TGCGCCAGCAGCCAAGAGCCGACAGGGAACTATGGCTACACCTTC	CASSQEPTGNYGYTF
many	TRBV19	.	TRBJ2-1	TGTGCCACAGAGGATTTCTACAATGAGCAGTTCTTC	CATEDFYNEQFF
few	TRBV9	.	TRBJ1-1	TGTGCCAGCAGCGTAGAGGCGCGAATGAACACTGAAGCTTTCTTT	CASSVEARMNTEAFF
.	TRBV6-5	TRBD1	TRBJ1-1	TGTGCCAGCAGCCTAATCAAAGGGACAGCGAGAAATCAGAACACTGAAGCTTTCTTT	CASSLIKGTARNQNTEAFF
few	TRBV10-2	.	TRBJ2-5	TGCGCCAGCAGTGCTTCAGGAAAAGAGACCCAGTACTTC	CASSASGKETQYF
.	TRBV6-5	.	TRBJ1-4	TGTGCCAGCAGTAGGAGTTTTAATGAAAAACTGTTTTTT	CASSRSFNEKLFF
.	TRBV12-3/TRBV12-4	.	TRBJ2-7	TGTGCCAGCAGTCCCGCCGGGCTCTACGAGCAGTACTTC	CASSPAGLYEQYF
few	TRBV5-1	.	TRBJ2-5	TGCGCCAGCACGAGGGGGAGTGATGAGACCCAGTACTTC	CASTRGSDETQYF
few	TRBV20-1	.	TRBJ1-2	TGCAGTGCTAGGGATTTTGATAACTATGGCTACACCTTC	CSARDFDNYGYTF
few	TRBV10-3	TRBD1	TRBJ2-1	TGTGCCATCACGGACAGGGACGGCAATGAGCAGTTCTTC	CAITDRDGNEQFF
.	TRBV5-1	.	TRBJ2-3	TGCGCCAGCAGCTTTGGTGTAAGTGCAGATACGCAGTATTTT	CASSFGVSADTQYF
.	TRBV5-1	TRBD2	TRBJ2-3	TGCGCCAGCAGCCGGCAACTAGCGGGGGGTAACACAGATACGCAGTATTTT	CASSRQLAGGNTDTQYF
.	TRBV20-1	TRBD1	TRBJ1-2	TGCAGTGCTAGAGATTCTTCCGAGGGGGCCGTAGGCTACACCTTC	CSARDSSEGAVGYTF
.	TRBV19	.	TRBJ1-1	TGTGCCAGTAGTACGGACACCTCAGGGAACACTGAAGCTTTCTTT	CASSTDTSGNTEAFF
few	TRBV7-8	.	TRBJ1-2	TGTGCCAGCAGCTTTGGTAGGATCGATGGCTACACCTTC	CASSFGRIDGYTF
.	TRBV19	.	TRBJ2-5	TGTGCCAGTAGTTGGCCAGGTCTTCAAGAGACCCAGTACTTC	CASSWPGLQETQYF
.	TRBV6-5	TRBD1	TRBJ1-6	TGTGCCAGCAGTTACACAGGGGGTTCACCCCTCCACTTT	CASSYTGGSPLHF
few	TRBV15	TRBD2	TRBJ2-3	TGTGCCACCAGCAGAGATGGGATCGGGGTCGCGGGAGGGCGAGATACGCAGTATTTT	CATSRDGIGVAGGRDTQYF
.	TRBV28	TRBD1	TRBJ1-3	TGTGCCAGCAGTTTAGGGACAGGGGGCTCTGGAAACACCATATATTTT	CASSLGTGGSGNTIYF
.	TRBV20-1	TRBD2	TRBJ2-7	TGCAGTGCTATCGGGACTAGCTCCTACGAGCAGTACTTC	CSAIGTSSYEQYF
few	TRBV7-9	TRBD1	TRBJ1-1	TGTGCCAGCAGCTCAGAACTGGGACAGGGGAACACTGAAGCTTTCTTT	CASSSELGQGNTEAFF
.	TRBV7-9	TRBD1	TRBJ1-1	TGTGCCAGCAGCTCGGACAGGTCAGGCAACACTGAAGCTTTCTTT	CASSSDRSGNTEAFF
many	TRBV12-5	.	TRBJ2-5	TGTGCTAGTGCCCCGGGGACAAGCCGCCAAGAGACCCAGTACTTC	CASAPGTSRQETQYF
few	TRBV20-1	TRBD1	TRBJ2-1	TGCAGTGCTAGGACAGGGAACAATGAGCAGTTCTTC	CSARTGNNEQFF
few	TRBV9	.	TRBJ2-7	TGTGCCAGCAGCGTGGGCGACTCCTACGAGCAGTACTTC	CASSVGDSYEQYF
.	TRBV27	.	TRBJ1-2	TGTGCCAGCAGCCAGGACGGCGAATCAATCTATGGCTACACCTTC	CASSQDGESIYGYTF
few	TRBV7-9	.	TRBJ2-1	TGTGCCAGCAGCTTAGGACGTAATGAGCAGTTCTTC	CASSLGRNEQFF